These 32 T cell receptor beta chains were sequenced from one sample in a study of blood T cell repertoires in COVID-19. Assay used: immunoSEQ multiplex PCR; TCRdb lists only in-frame clones, some missing. Among roughly 250,000 clones listed, approximately 87% were seen once. Source material: peripheral blood. These receptors were taken from a human donor in a cohort sampled during active COVID-19.

This clone appeared a few times. J is TRBJ1-2 and V is TRBV25-1, with no clear D. Deletions cut 5 bases from V and 8 bases from J, with 15 bases between. CDR1 and CDR2 from the germline V gene are MGHDK and SYGVNS. This CDR3 comprises 13 residues. CDR3 bases: TGTGCCAGCAGTCCTTCCGGTTCGAGGGGCTACACCTTC. Amino acids: CASSPSGSRGYTF.

CDR3 region: CASNSRNTGELFF. The DNA of the CDR3 is TGTGCCAGTAATTCGAGGAACACCGGGGAGCTGTTTTTT. This chain joins TRBV19 and TRBJ2-2; no firm D call. Trimming stripped 7 bases from V and 1 base from J, with 7 bases between. This CDR3 has 13 amino acids. Germline values: CDR1 LNHDA, CDR2 SQIVND (reference sequence). Complete variable domain (other parts from reference TRBV19 and TRBJ2-2): DGGITQSPKYLFRKEGQNVTLSCEQNLNHDAMYWYRQDPGQGLRLIYYSQIVNDFQKGDIAEGYSVSREKKESFPLTVTSAQKNPTAFYLCASNSRNTGELFFGEGSRLTVL.

The sample holds one count of this clone. The V and J genes are TRBV5-1 and TRBJ2-7, with TRBD1 matching over 8 bases. Trimming cost V 5 bases and J 7 bases; bases outside gene matches: 14. In germline, CDR1 is SGHRS, CDR2 YFSETQ. The CDR3 length is 15 residues. CDR3 sequence: CASSLRTGTSREQYF. The CDR3 coding sequence is TGCGCCAGCAGTTTGCGGACAGGGACTTCGAGGGAGCAGTACTTC.

This clone has just a few counts. The rearrangement links TRBV6-4 to TRBJ1-1; D is perhaps TRBD1 (5 bases). This CDR3 is built from 15 residues. Trimming stripped 4 bases from V and 1 base from J, with 13 bases between. Germline V CDR1 and CDR2: MRHNA, SNTAGT. CDR3 loop: CASSARQLGNTEAFF. CDR3 bases: TGTGCCAGCAGTGCAAGACAGTTGGGGAACACTGAAGCTTTCTTT.

This clone appeared once. The CDR3 coding sequence is TGTGCCAGCAGCTTGATTGGCGGGAGCTACAATGAGCAGTTCTTC. This codes for CASSLIGGSYNEQFF. The chain has TRBV5-6 and TRBJ2-1; 7 bases fit TRBD2. V trimming: 1 base; J trimming: 3 bases; junction bases outside the gene matches: 4. From germline, CDR1 is SGHDT and CDR2 YYEEEE. The CDR3 has 15 amino acids.

The gene calls are TRBV19 and TRBJ1-2; possibly TRBD1 for D (5 bases). The length of the CDR3 is 14 residues. Trimming stripped 2 bases from V and 2 bases from J, with 9 bases between. CDR1 and CDR2 (germline): LNHDA, SQIVND (reference sequence). Written as DNA, the CDR3 is TGTGCCAGTAGTATAACGGCAGGGAACTATGGCTACACCTTC. This encodes CASSITAGNYGYTF.

V and J are TRBV5-1 and TRBJ2-5; D is unresolved. The CDR3 loop spans 14 amino acids. Trimming left V 5 bases short and J 5 bases short, with 16 bases between. Germline V gene data show CDR1 as SGHRS and CDR2 as YFSETQ. CDR3 nucleotide sequence: TGCGCCAGCAGTTCCCGGTCTTCGTGGGAGACCCAGTACTTC. As protein: CASSSRSSWETQYF.

V and J are TRBV18 and TRBJ1-1, with unresolved D. V was clipped by 2 bases and J by 1 base, with 8 bases between them. The CDR3 is made up of 14 amino acids. Germline assignment: CDR1 KGHSH and CDR2 LQKENI. The chain's CDR3 is CASSPGLPNTEAFF. CDR3 nucleotides: TGTGCCAGCTCACCAGGGCTGCCGAACACTGAAGCTTTCTTT.

The chain joins TRBV2 to TRBJ2-2; TRBD2 matches at 7 bases. Germline values: CDR1 SNHLY, CDR2 FYNNEI. The length of the CDR3 is 14 residues. J gave up 7 bases and V 11 bases, and 13 bases lay outside the gene matches. The CDR3 coding sequence is TGTGCCGGCTGGGGAGGGGCTGGCGGCGGGGAGCTGTTTTTT. It is translated as CAGWGGAGGGELFF.

The chain has TRBV18 and TRBJ1-2; 10 nucleotides agree with TRBD1. The V and J ends lost 2 bases and 8 bases, in that order; junction bases with no gene match: 2. This CDR3 is 13 amino acids long. Germline assignment: CDR1 KGHSH and CDR2 LQKENI. The CDR3 is CASSPGDRGGYTF. The DNA of the CDR3 is TGTGCCAGCTCACCAGGGGACAGGGGAGGCTACACCTTC. Using reference TRBV18 and TRBJ1-2 for the parts outside the CDR3, the full variable domain is NAGVMQNPRHLVRRRGQEARLRCSPMKGHSHVYWYRQLPEEGLKFMVYLQKENIIDESGMPKERFSAEFPKEGPSILRIQQVVRGDSAAYFCASSPGDRGGYTFGSGTRLTVV.

The CDR3 sequence: CASSMWRDRSTDTQYF. Here the CDR3 DNA reads TGTGCCAGTAGTATGTGGAGGGATCGGAGCACAGATACGCAGTATTTT. V and J are TRBV19 and TRBJ2-3; D might be TRBD2 (6 bases). The CDR3 runs to 16 residues. Germline lookup yields CDR1 LNHDA and CDR2 SQIVND (reference sequence). V dropped 3 bases and J dropped 0 bases, with 13 bases sitting between them.

This clone has just a few counts. The chain carries TRBV12-3 or TRBV12-4 and TRBJ1-6; D is uncertain. V was trimmed by 4 bases and J by 13 bases, leaving 14 bases between them. CDR3 size: 13 residues. DNA for the CDR3: TGTGCCAGCAGTTCGCACGGCGGGGTTCCCCTCCACTTT. It specifies CASSSHGGVPLHF.

The J gene is TRBJ2-1, the V gene TRBV5-6; D is perhaps TRBD2 (7 bases). This CDR3 spans 15 amino acids. V was shortened by 0 bases and J by 10 bases, with 17 bases between the two germline ends. Germline CDR1 and CDR2: SGHDT and YYEEEE. CDR3 residues: CASSLAWEGVQEQFF. CDR3 sequence (DNA): TGTGCCAGCAGCTTGGCCTGGGAGGGGGTCCAGGAGCAGTTCTTC.

The rearrangement uses TRBV27 and TRBJ2-1, with a possible D match to TRBD2 (6 bases). Germline values: CDR1 MNHEY, CDR2 SMNVEV (reference sequence). V was shortened by 6 bases and J by 5 bases, with 11 bases between the two germline ends. The CDR3 contains 13 residues. CDR3 loop: CASSRRGDNEQFF. The CDR3 DNA reads TGTGCCAGCAGCAGGAGGGGAGACAATGAGCAGTTCTTC.

This clone was detected a few times. The gene calls are TRBV19 and TRBJ2-3, with 7 bases aligning to TRBD1. Per germline, CDR1 LNHDA and CDR2 SQIVND (reference sequence). V shed 3 bases, J shed 2 bases, and the junction held 5 bases outside the gene matches. The CDR3 spans 15 residues. This CDR3 is CASSMRGQITDTQYF. The CDR3 DNA sequence: TGTGCCAGTAGTATGAGGGGACAGATCACAGATACGCAGTATTTT.

V is TRBV27 and J is TRBJ2-7; TRBD2 is a possible D gene (6 bases). The V and J ends lost 2 bases and 4 bases respectively, with 15 bases between them. The CDR3 length is 15 residues. Per germline, CDR1 MNHEY and CDR2 SMNVEV (reference sequence). The DNA of the CDR3 is TGTGCCAGCAGTTTAATTATGGGAGGAGGGTACGAGCAGTACTTC. It specifies CASSLIMGGGYEQYF.

V usage is TRBV5-1 and J usage is TRBJ1-4; 7 bases align to TRBD1. The CDR3 runs 15 residues. CDR1 is SGHRS and CDR2 is YFSETQ in the germline V gene. V shed 0 bases and J 6 bases; nucleotides not matched to a gene: 5. CDR3 sequence (DNA): TGCGCCAGCAGCTTGGCCGCGGGGACAGATGAAAAACTGTTTTTT. It translates to CASSLAAGTDEKLFF. The complete variable domain, with remaining parts taken from reference TRBV5-1 and TRBJ1-4, reads KAGVTQTPRYLIKTRGQQVTLSCSPISGHRSVSWYQQTPGQGLQFLFEYFSETQRNKGNFPGRFSGRQFSNSRSEMNVSTLELGDSALYLCASSLAAGTDEKLFFGSGTQLSVL.

The chain recombines TRBV2 with TRBJ2-7; D is possibly TRBD1 (5 bases). CDR1 SNHLY and CDR2 FYNNEI come from the germline V gene. V was shortened by 7 bases and J by 0 bases, with 13 bases between the two germline ends. This CDR3 comprises 14 residues. The CDR3 sequence: CASKRKGDSYEQYF. CDR3 coding DNA: TGTGCCAGCAAGAGGAAAGGGGACTCCTACGAGCAGTACTTC.

The genes are TRBV7-2 and TRBJ2-5, with TRBD2 matching over 13 bases. CDR1 and CDR2 from the germline V gene are SGHTA and FQGNSA. The ends lost 6 bases at V and 2 bases at J; junction bases unmatched: 6. This CDR3 is 16 amino acids long. CDR3 sequence reads: CASRTSGGAPQETQYF. CDR3 DNA sequence: TGTGCCAGCAGAACTAGCGGGGGGGCGCCACAAGAGACCCAGTACTTC. Complete variable domain (other parts from reference TRBV7-2 and TRBJ2-5): GAGVSQSPSNKVTEKGKDVELRCDPISGHTALYWYRQSLGQGLEFLIYFQGNSAPDKSGLPSDRFSAERTGGSVSTLTIQRTQQEDSAVYLCASRTSGGAPQETQYFGPGTRLLVL.

This sequence joins TRBV10-3 and TRBJ2-1; 7 positions agree with TRBD2. The germline CDR1 and CDR2 sequences are ENHRY and SYGVKD. The CDR3 is made up of 15 amino acids. Germline trimming cut 10 bases from V and 8 bases from J; bases unmatched to any gene: 17. CDR3 in DNA: TGTGCCACCAATAGGCGGGAGCTGGTTGAAGATGAGCAGTTCTTC. Its protein is CATNRRELVEDEQFF.

The chain carries TRBV2 and TRBJ2-5; 10 bases fit TRBD1. CDR3 length: 16 residues. CDR1 SNHLY and CDR2 FYNNEI come from the germline V gene. Germline trimming cut 4 bases from V and 3 bases from J; bases unmatched to any gene: 8. CDR3 DNA: TGTGCCAGCAGTGTGAGGTCCGGGACAGGGGAAGAGACCCAGTACTTC. This codes for CASSVRSGTGEETQYF.

The chain uses TRBV23-1 and TRBJ1-2; D is ambiguous. TRBV23-1 is known as an ORF, though its function is uncertain. This CDR3 has 17 amino acids. The ends were cut back, 0 bases at V and 0 bases at J, with 14 bases in the middle. Here the CDR3 reads CASSQSGRGRANYGYTF. The CDR3 bases are TGCGCCAGCAGTCAATCGGGCCGGGGAAGAGCTAACTATGGCTACACCTTC.

V usage is TRBV6-2 or TRBV6-3 and J usage is TRBJ1-1, with D perhaps matching TRBD1 (6 bases). V lost 6 bases and J lost 6, with 23 bases in between. The CDR3 loop spans 16 amino acids. Germline loops: CDR1 MNHEY, CDR2 SVGEGT. The chain's CDR3 is CASSPPGQGTKSEAFF. As DNA, the CDR3 is TGTGCCAGCAGCCCTCCGGGACAAGGAACCAAATCTGAAGCTTTCTTT.

CDR3 DNA: TGTGCCCCCTTAGGGAGGGGAGCTGAAGCTTTCTTT. Translated, it gives CAPLGRGAEAFF. The rearrangement links TRBV7-5 to TRBJ1-1. TRBV7-5 is reported as a pseudogene. CDR3 size: 12 residues.

J is TRBJ1-6 and V is TRBV11-2, with 7 bases aligning to TRBD1. Germline V gene sequence: CDR1 SGHAT, CDR2 FQNNGV. V dropped 5 bases and J dropped 7; count of bases not matched to a gene: 11. This CDR3 has 16 amino acids. DNA of the CDR3: TGTGCCAGCAGCGTCGACAGGGTTTGGCAAAATTCACCCCTCCACTTT. As protein: CASSVDRVWQNSPLHF.

V usage is TRBV19 and J usage is TRBJ2-2, with D perhaps matching TRBD1 (5 bases). The ends were cut back, 8 bases at V and 0 bases at J, with 13 bases in the middle. The germline gives CDR1 LNHDA, CDR2 SQIVND (reference sequence). The length of the CDR3 is 15 residues. CDR3 sequence: CASHEQGTNTGELFF. The CDR3 bases are TGTGCCAGTCATGAGCAGGGAACGAACACCGGGGAGCTGTTTTTT.

The chain joins TRBV6-5 to TRBJ2-5, with TRBD2 matching over 11 bases. V was clipped by 9 bases and J by 5 bases; unmatched bases: 5. This CDR3 comprises 13 residues. Germline assignment: CDR1 MNHEY and CDR2 SVGAGI. For the CDR3, the DNA is TGTGCCAGTGTAGCGGGAGGGGCTGAGACCCAGTACTTC. It codes for CASVAGGAETQYF.

The gene calls are TRBV19 and TRBJ2-7; 9 nucleotides line up with TRBD2. Trimming removed 0 bases from V and 0 bases from J; junction bases left unmatched: 3. CDR3 length equals 16 residues. Germline V CDR1 and CDR2: LNHDA, SQIVND (reference sequence). The CDR3 protein is CASSIEAGGLSYEQYF. The CDR3 coding sequence is TGTGCCAGTAGTATAGAAGCGGGGGGCCTCTCCTACGAGCAGTACTTC.

A few counts support this clone. The chain is built from TRBV5-1 and TRBJ1-4; 7 bases align to TRBD1. Germline CDR1 is SGHRS and CDR2 is YFSETQ. Losses at the gene ends were 4 bases for V and 6 bases for J; bases not matched to a gene: 6. This CDR3 is built from 14 residues. CDR3 DNA sequence: TGCGCCAGCAGCCTACGACAGGGAGATGAAAAACTGTTTTTT. This translates into CASSLRQGDEKLFF.

This clone was picked up one time. The chain joins TRBV19 to TRBJ2-1; 8 positions agree with TRBD1. The CDR3 has 13 amino acids. CDR1 and CDR2 from the germline V gene are LNHDA and SQIVND (reference sequence). Unmatched junction bases numbered 10, after V lost 9 bases and J lost 9 bases. DNA of the CDR3: TGTGCCAGCTTAGGACAGGGACTTACTGAGCAGTTCTTC. Protein: CASLGQGLTEQFF.

This chain uses TRBV4-1 with TRBJ2-1; D is undetermined. V dropped 0 bases and J dropped 16 bases, with 16 bases sitting between them. The CDR3 contains 13 residues. Looked up from germline, CDR1 is MGHRA and CDR2 is YSYEKL. CDR3 in amino acids: CASSQEFLDECFF. In DNA, the CDR3 is TGCGCCAGCAGCCAAGAATTCCTAGATGAGTGTTTCTTC.

V is TRBV7-2 and J is TRBJ2-1, with a weak D call TRBD2 (6 bases). V lost 2 bases to trimming and J lost 6 bases, with 14 bases between them. Germline CDR1 is SGHTA and CDR2 is FQGNSA. The CDR3 covers 15 residues. CDR3 bases: TGTGCCAGCAGCTTAATGATCGGGAGTCCCAATGAGCAGTTCTTC. Translated: CASSLMIGSPNEQFF.